A selection of T cell receptor beta chains follows, all from one sample in a study of control samples from healthy donors and cancer patients. Produced via immunoSEQ multiplex PCR; TCRdb's table is partial and in-frame only. The sample holds 130,000 to 150,000 clones, about nine tenths seen once. The sequencing sample was made of blood. Receptors were obtained from a man aged 25 to 45 in good health. The CDR3 runs from the conserved cysteine through the conserved F or W. Size is stated for part of the rows, as once, few or many counts, or as a class when the clone is expanded.

v_call: TRBV5-5; clone_size: NA; j_call: TRBJ1-1; cdr3_aa: CASSLEGQGWTEAFF
v_call: TRBV7-9; clone_size: NA; j_call: TRBJ2-7; cdr3_aa: CASSFPDRGDYEQYF
v_call: TRBV5-8; clone_size: NA; j_call: TRBJ2-6; cdr3_aa: CASSLDFGAGANVLTF
v_call: TRBV27; clone_size: NA; j_call: TRBJ2-1; cdr3_aa: CASSPGRLAGLKQFF
v_call: TRBV12-2; clone_size: NA; j_call: TRBJ1-5; cdr3_aa: CASRLRGTEPYPQHF
v_call: TRBV7-9; clone_size: NA; j_call: TRBJ1-1; cdr3_aa: CASSLGDGEAFF
v_call: TRBV24-1; clone_size: NA; j_call: TRBJ1-2; cdr3_aa: CATSDWQEDGYTF
v_call: TRBV6-1; clone_size: once; j_call: TRBJ2-1; cdr3_aa: CASSETSGAVYNEQFF
v_call: TRBV12-3/TRBV12-4; clone_size: NA; j_call: TRBJ2-1; cdr3_aa: CASSFRGGEQFF
v_call: TRBV19; clone_size: NA; j_call: TRBJ1-1; cdr3_aa: CASSKRDRGPENTEAFF
v_call: TRBV2; clone_size: NA; j_call: TRBJ2-3; cdr3_aa: CASGARGTVSDTQYF
v_call: TRBV5-8; clone_size: NA; j_call: TRBJ1-5; cdr3_aa: CASSLVGTKNQPQHF
v_call: TRBV28; clone_size: NA; j_call: TRBJ2-3; cdr3_aa: CAIALGGSWADTQYF
v_call: TRBV5-1; clone_size: NA; j_call: TRBJ1-4; cdr3_aa: CASSFLTTAGEKLFF
v_call: TRBV11-2; clone_size: NA; j_call: TRBJ2-2; cdr3_aa: CASSPGGSGGPNTGELFF
v_call: TRBV4-1; clone_size: NA; j_call: TRBJ2-2; cdr3_aa: CASSQQGGNTGELFF
v_call: TRBV18; clone_size: NA; j_call: TRBJ2-7; cdr3_aa: CASSPRQSYEQYF
v_call: TRBV28; clone_size: NA; j_call: TRBJ1-5; cdr3_aa: CASSLSGGANQPQHF
v_call: TRBV7-3; clone_size: once; j_call: TRBJ2-1; cdr3_aa: CASSLTQRLAPNEQFF
v_call: TRBV28; clone_size: NA; j_call: TRBJ2-7; cdr3_aa: CASTIAASYEQYF
v_call: TRBV7-6; clone_size: once; j_call: TRBJ2-1; cdr3_aa: CASSPQRVGGSYNEQFF
v_call: TRBV7-2; clone_size: once; j_call: TRBJ2-4; cdr3_aa: CASSDPGQGDWWRQDIQYF
v_call: TRBV5-6; clone_size: NA; j_call: TRBJ1-2; cdr3_aa: CASSFRAGYGYTF
v_call: TRBV19; clone_size: NA; j_call: TRBJ2-1; cdr3_aa: CASSIRASGSYNEQFF
v_call: TRBV28; clone_size: once; j_call: TRBJ2-1; cdr3_aa: CASSPTGSSYNEQFF
v_call: TRBV6-5; clone_size: NA; j_call: TRBJ1-1; cdr3_aa: CASIRQGSTEAFF
v_call: TRBV2; clone_size: once; j_call: TRBJ1-2; cdr3_aa: CASTDRALYGYTF
v_call: TRBV7-9; clone_size: NA; j_call: TRBJ1-2; cdr3_aa: CASSPGALNGYTF
v_call: TRBV7-2; clone_size: once; j_call: TRBJ1-1; cdr3_aa: CASSPTGGFSNTEAFF
v_call: TRBV30; clone_size: NA; j_call: TRBJ1-5; cdr3_aa: CAWADGHNQPQHF
v_call: TRBV20-1; clone_size: NA; j_call: TRBJ1-6; cdr3_aa: CSASLGGAGSPLHF
v_call: TRBV28; clone_size: NA; j_call: TRBJ2-7; cdr3_aa: CASTLGLLYEQYF
v_call: TRBV6-6; clone_size: NA; j_call: TRBJ2-3; cdr3_aa: CASRPAGVRGDTQYF
v_call: TRBV30; clone_size: NA; j_call: TRBJ2-7; cdr3_aa: CAWSSGQKSYEQYF
v_call: TRBV3-1/TRBV3-2; clone_size: NA; j_call: TRBJ1-2; cdr3_aa: CASSPSLRDYGYTF
v_call: TRBV2; clone_size: NA; j_call: TRBJ1-5; cdr3_aa: CASRKLRDQPQHF
v_call: TRBV9; clone_size: NA; j_call: TRBJ2-3; cdr3_aa: CASSVGASGGAGTQYF
v_call: TRBV6-6; clone_size: NA; j_call: TRBJ2-4; cdr3_aa: CASSPRDRNIQYF
v_call: TRBV6-4; clone_size: NA; j_call: TRBJ2-1; cdr3_aa: CASSEKGGGNEQFF
v_call: TRBV27; clone_size: NA; j_call: TRBJ2-7; cdr3_aa: CASSLQGTSYEQYF
v_call: TRBV19; clone_size: NA; j_call: TRBJ1-1; cdr3_aa: CASSIATMNTEAFF
v_call: TRBV9; clone_size: few; j_call: TRBJ2-1; cdr3_aa: CASSAGTSGDEQFF
v_call: TRBV5-1; clone_size: NA; j_call: TRBJ1-1; cdr3_aa: CASSTRQGMNTEAFF
v_call: TRBV7-3; clone_size: NA; j_call: TRBJ2-1; cdr3_aa: CASSPGPYNEQFF